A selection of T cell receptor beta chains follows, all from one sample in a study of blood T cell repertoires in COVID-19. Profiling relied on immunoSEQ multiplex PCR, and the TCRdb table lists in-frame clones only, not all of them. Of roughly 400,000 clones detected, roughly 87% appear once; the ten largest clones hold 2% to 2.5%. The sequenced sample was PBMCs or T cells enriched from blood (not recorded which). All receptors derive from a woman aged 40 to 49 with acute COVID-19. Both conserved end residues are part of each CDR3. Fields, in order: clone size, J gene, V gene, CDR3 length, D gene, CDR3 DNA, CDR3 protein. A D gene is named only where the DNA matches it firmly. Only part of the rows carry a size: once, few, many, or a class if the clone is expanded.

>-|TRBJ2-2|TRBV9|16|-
TGTGCCAGCAGCGGCCCCGGGACTCATTTCACCGGGGAGCTGTTTTTT
CASSGPGTHFTGELFF
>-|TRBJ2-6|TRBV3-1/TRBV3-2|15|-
TGTGCCAGCAGCCTTCGGAGCACTGGGGCCAACGTCCTGACTTTC
CASSLRSTGANVLTF
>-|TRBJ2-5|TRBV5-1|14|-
TGCGCCAGCAGCTTGGATTCTGGAGGGGAGACCCAGTACTTC
CASSLDSGGETQYF
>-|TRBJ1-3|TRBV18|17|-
TGTGCCAGCTCACCATCAGGACCACAGGGAAGTGGAAACACCATATATTTT
CASSPSGPQGSGNTIYF
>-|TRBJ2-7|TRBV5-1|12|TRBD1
TGCGCCAGCAGCTACGACAGGGGCGAGCAGTACTTC
CASSYDRGEQYF
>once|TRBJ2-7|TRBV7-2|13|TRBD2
TGTGCCAGCACCCGAATTGGGGGGGGCGAGCAGTACTTC
CASTRIGGGEQYF
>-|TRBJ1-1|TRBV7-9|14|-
TGTGCCAGCAGCTGGTTGGGAGAGAACACTGAAGCTTTCTTT
CASSWLGENTEAFF
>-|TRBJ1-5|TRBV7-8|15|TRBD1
TGTGCCAGCAGCCCCCGGACAGGGCTAAATCAGCCCCAGCATTTT
CASSPRTGLNQPQHF
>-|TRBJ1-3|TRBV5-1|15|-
TGCGCCAGCAGCGAGACAGAGCTCTTCGGAAACACCATATATTTT
CASSETELFGNTIYF
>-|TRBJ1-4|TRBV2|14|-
TGTGCCAGCGGTTTCACAGCCACTAATGAAAAACTGTTTTTT
CASGFTATNEKLFF
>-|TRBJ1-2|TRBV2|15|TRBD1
TGTGCCAGCAGTGAAGTAGGACAACAGGGGGTTGGCTACACCTTC
CASSEVGQQGVGYTF
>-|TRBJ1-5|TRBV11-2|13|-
TGTGCCAGCAGCTTAGGGCCGAACCAGCCCCAGCATTTT
CASSLGPNQPQHF
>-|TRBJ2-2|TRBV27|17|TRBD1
TGTGCCAGCAGTTTATACGGGCAGGGGGAGAACACCGGGGAGCTGTTTTTT
CASSLYGQGENTGELFF
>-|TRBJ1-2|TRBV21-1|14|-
TGTGCCAGCAGCTCTCGGACAGCGGTCTATGGCTACACCTTC
CASSSRTAVYGYTF
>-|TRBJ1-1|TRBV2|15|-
TGTGCCAGCGAACAAAGACAGACCTTGAACACTGAAGCTTTCTTT
CASEQRQTLNTEAFF
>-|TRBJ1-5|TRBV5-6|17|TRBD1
TGTGCCAGCAGCTTGTTCCGACAGGGGGTTAGCAATCAGCCCCAGCATTTT
CASSLFRQGVSNQPQHF
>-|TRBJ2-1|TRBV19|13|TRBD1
TGTGCCAGTAGTCTTCACAGGGGAAATGAGCAGTTCTTC
CASSLHRGNEQFF
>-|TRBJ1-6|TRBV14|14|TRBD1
TGTGCCAGCAGCCGGACAGGGGGCAATTCACCCCTCCACTTT
CASSRTGGNSPLHF
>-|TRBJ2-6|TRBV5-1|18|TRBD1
TGCGCCAGCAGCCCCCCCCAGGGGGAGAGCTCTGGGGCCAACGTCCTGACTTTC
CASSPPQGESSGANVLTF
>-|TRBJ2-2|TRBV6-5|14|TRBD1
TGTGCCAGCATCCTAACAGGGGGCATCGGGGAGCTGTTTTTT
CASILTGGIGELFF
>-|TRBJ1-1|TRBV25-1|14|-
TGTGCCAGCAGTGGCAGGGTCGAGGACACTGAAGCTTTCTTT
CASSGRVEDTEAFF
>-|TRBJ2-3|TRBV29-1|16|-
TGCAGCGTTGAGGGCGGGGTCTCCTCGGACACAGATACGCAGTATTTT
CSVEGGVSSDTDTQYF
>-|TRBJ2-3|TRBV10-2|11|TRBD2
TGCGCCACCAAAACTAGCGGGGGTTGGTATTTT
CATKTSGGWYF
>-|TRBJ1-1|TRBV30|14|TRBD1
TGTGCCTGGAGTACAACCCACAGGGGACCTGAAGCTTTCTTT
CAWSTTHRGPEAFF
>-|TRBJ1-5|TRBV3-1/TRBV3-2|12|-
TGTGCCAGCAGCCAACTTAATCAGCCCCAGCATTTT
CASSQLNQPQHF
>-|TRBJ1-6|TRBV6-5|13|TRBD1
TGTGCCAGCAGTCAGGGGGCGGCAATACCCCTCCACTTT
CASSQGAAIPLHF
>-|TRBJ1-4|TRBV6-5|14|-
TGTGCCAGCAGTTATCGAGGGGGTAATGAAAAACTGTTTTTT
CASSYRGGNEKLFF
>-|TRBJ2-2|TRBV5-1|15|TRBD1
TGCGCCAGCAGCTTAGGACAGGTGGACACCGGGGAGCTGTTTTTT
CASSLGQVDTGELFF
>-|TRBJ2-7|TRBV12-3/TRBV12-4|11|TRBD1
TGTGCCAGCAGTCGCTTGGGACAGGGGGCATTC
CASSRLGQGAF
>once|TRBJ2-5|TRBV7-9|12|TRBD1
TGTGCCATCCCGGGACAGGGCGGGACCCAGTACTTC
CAIPGQGGTQYF
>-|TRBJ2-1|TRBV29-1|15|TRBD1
TGCAGCGTTCAAACAACAGGGGGCTCCTACAATGAGCAGTTCTTC
CSVQTTGGSYNEQFF
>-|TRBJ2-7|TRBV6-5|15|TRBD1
TGTGCCAGCAGTTACAAAGACAGGGGCCCTCATGAGCAGTACTTC
CASSYKDRGPHEQYF